The source of this T cell receptor beta chain is a study of cytomegalovirus exposure and HLA in healthy donors. Overall study: Some 91 million unique TCRs from HLA-typed donors were held in an early release of data.

This clone was found a few times. As yet, its antigen is unknown. Other nucleotide sequences from this sample produce the same CDR3. Broader study findings: The study flagged around 150 TCR beta chains as cytomegalovirus-associated.

PCR used 60 Vbeta primers and 13 Jbeta primers. Profiling relied on immunoSEQ multiplex PCR, and the TCRdb table lists in-frame clones only, not all of them. Of tens of thousands of clones detected, around 80% appear once; the ten largest clones hold under 3.5%. The CDR3 contains 13 residues. Germline CDR1 reads SNHLY; CDR2 reads FYNNEI. Deletions cut 4 bases from V and 4 bases from J, with 10 bases between. Sample: PBMCs. This receptor was obtained from a man aged 45-65 years in good health and CMV-seropositive. The chain carries TRBV2 and TRBJ2-5, with D perhaps TRBD1 (6 bases). CDR3 DNA sequence: TGTGCCAGCAGTGGAGGGGGTGGAGAGACCCAGTACTTC. Translated: CASSGGGGETQYF.